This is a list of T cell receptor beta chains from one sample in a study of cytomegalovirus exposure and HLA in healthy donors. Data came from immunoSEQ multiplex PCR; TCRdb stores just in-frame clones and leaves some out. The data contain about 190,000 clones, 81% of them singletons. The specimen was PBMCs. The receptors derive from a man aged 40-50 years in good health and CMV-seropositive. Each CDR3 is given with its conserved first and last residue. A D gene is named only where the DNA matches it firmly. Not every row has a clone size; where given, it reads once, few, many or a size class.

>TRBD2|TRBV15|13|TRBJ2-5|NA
TGTGCCACCAGACTAGCGGGAGGAGAGACCCAGTACTTC
CATRLAGGETQYF
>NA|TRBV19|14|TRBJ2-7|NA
TGTGCCAGTAGTATAGGACAGGATTCCTACGAGCAGTACTTC
CASSIGQDSYEQYF
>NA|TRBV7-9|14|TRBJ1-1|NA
TGTGCCAGCAGCTTAACAAACAGGAACACTGAAGCTTTCTTT
CASSLTNRNTEAFF
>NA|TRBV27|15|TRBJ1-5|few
TGTGCCAGCAGTTCCGGACAGTCTGGCAATCAGCCCCAGCATTTT
CASSSGQSGNQPQHF
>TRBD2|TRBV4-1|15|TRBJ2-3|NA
TGCGCCAGCACCCTACCGGCGGGAGGGGGAGATACGCAGTATTTT
CASTLPAGGGDTQYF
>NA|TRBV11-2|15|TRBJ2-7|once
TGTGCCAGCAGCTTAGATGCTAGCTTTAGCTACGAGCAGTACTTC
CASSLDASFSYEQYF
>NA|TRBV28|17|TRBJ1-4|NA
TGTGCCAGCAGCCCCCCCTCGCACGAGGCAACTAAGGAAAAACTGTTTTTT
CASSPPSHEATKEKLFF
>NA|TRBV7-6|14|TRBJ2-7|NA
TGTGCCAGCAGCTTTCGACCGGACTCCTACGAGCAGTACTTC
CASSFRPDSYEQYF
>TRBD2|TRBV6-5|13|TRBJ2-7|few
TGTGCCAGCAGTTACGCTAGCGGCTACGAGCAGTACTTC
CASSYASGYEQYF
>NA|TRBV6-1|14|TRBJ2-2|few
TGTGCCAGCAGATCAGGGGACCACACCGGGGAGCTGTTTTTT
CASRSGDHTGELFF
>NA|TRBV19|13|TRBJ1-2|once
TGTGCCAGTAGCCTTTCGGGGGGAAATGGCTACACCTTC
CASSLSGGNGYTF
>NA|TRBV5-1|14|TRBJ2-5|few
TGCGCCAGCAGCTTGGTTGGCAGCCAAGAGACCCAGTACTTC
CASSLVGSQETQYF
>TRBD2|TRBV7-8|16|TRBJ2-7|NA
TGTGCCAGCAGCTTACCTAGCGGGGGGGCCTCCTACGAGCAGTACTTC
CASSLPSGGASYEQYF
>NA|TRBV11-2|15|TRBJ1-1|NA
TGTGCCAGCAGCTTAGTTCAGGGTCGGAACACTGAAGCTTTCTTT
CASSLVQGRNTEAFF
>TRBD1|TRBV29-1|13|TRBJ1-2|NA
TGCAGCGTCGAGAGCAGGGGGAGGTATGGCTACACCTTC
CSVESRGRYGYTF
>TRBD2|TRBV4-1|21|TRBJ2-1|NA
TGCGCCAGCAGCCAAGTCAGGGACAGCGGGGGGAGGTTTGGCTCCTACAATGAGCAGTTCTTC
CASSQVRDSGGRFGSYNEQFF
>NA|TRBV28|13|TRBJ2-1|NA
TGTGCCAGCAGTTTAAGGAGGCTGGGAGAGCAGTTCTTC
CASSLRRLGEQFF
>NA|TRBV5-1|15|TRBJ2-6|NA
TGCGCCAGCAGCTTGCTTTCCTCTGGGGCCAACGTCCTGACTTTC
CASSLLSSGANVLTF
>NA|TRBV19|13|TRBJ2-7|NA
TGTGCCAGTAGTAGGGGACTTGACTACGAGCAGTACTTC
CASSRGLDYEQYF
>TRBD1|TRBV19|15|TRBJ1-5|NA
TGTGCCAGTAGTACCCGGACAGGGGAACGGGGGCCCCAGCATTTT
CASSTRTGERGPQHF
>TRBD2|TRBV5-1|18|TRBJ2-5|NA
TGCGCCAGCAGCTTGTCGTCTAGCGGGAGGGTGGGCCAAGAGACCCAGTACTTC
CASSLSSSGRVGQETQYF
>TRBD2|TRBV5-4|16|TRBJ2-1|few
TGTGCCAGCAGCTCCATAGCGGGAGTGTTCTACAATGAGCAGTTCTTC
CASSSIAGVFYNEQFF
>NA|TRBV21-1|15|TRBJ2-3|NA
TGTGCCAGCAATGGGAAGCGGGGAGGGCGGGATACGCAGTATTTT
CASNGKRGGRDTQYF
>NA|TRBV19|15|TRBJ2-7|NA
TGTGCCAGTAGTCCCGTGTCTCATGCGGACTACGAGCAGTACTTC
CASSPVSHADYEQYF
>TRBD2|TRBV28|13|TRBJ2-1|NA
TGTGCCAGCAACGCGGGGGCCTACAATGAGCAGTTCTTC
CASNAGAYNEQFF
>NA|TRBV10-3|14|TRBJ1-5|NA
TGTGCCATCAGTGAGGGACAGCCCAGCCGGTCCCAGCATTTT
CAISEGQPSRSQHF
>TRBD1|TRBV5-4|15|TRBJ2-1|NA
TGTGCCAGCAGCTTAGACCTACAGGGGAAGAGTGAGCAGTTCTTC
CASSLDLQGKSEQFF
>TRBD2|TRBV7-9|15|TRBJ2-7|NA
TGTGCCAGCAGCTTAGGATTTGCGGGAGGCAACGAGCAGTACTTC
CASSLGFAGGNEQYF
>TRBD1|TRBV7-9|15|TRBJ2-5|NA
TGTGCCAGCAGCTCCGGACAGGACATCCAAGAGACCCAGTACTTC
CASSSGQDIQETQYF
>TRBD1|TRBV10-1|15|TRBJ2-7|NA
TGCGCCAGCAGTGAGGGGACAGGGTGGACCTACGAGCAGTACTTC
CASSEGTGWTYEQYF
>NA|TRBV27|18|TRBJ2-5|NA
TGTGCCAGCAGTTTAACGAGGGTGGCGAAGGGATTTCAAGAGACCCAGTACTTC
CASSLTRVAKGFQETQYF
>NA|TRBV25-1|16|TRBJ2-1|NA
TGTGCCAGCAGTGTCAGCCGGGACTCCTCCTACAATGAGCAGTTCTTC
CASSVSRDSSYNEQFF
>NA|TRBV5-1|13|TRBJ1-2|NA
TGCGCCAGCAGCTTGGCGACAGCGAGTGGCTACACCTTC
CASSLATASGYTF
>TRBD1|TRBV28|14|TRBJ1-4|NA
TGTGCCAGCAGTTACAGGGGACGTAATGAAAAACTGTTTTTT
CASSYRGRNEKLFF
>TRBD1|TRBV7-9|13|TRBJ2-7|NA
TGTGCCAGCAGCTCGACAGGGGGCGCCGAGCAGTACTTC
CASSSTGGAEQYF
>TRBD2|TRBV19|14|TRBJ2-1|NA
TGTGCCAGTAGTACCTCTAGCGGGGGGGATGAGCAGTTCTTC
CASSTSSGGDEQFF
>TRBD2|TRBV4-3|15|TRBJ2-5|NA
TGCGCCAGCAGCCAAGGTTTGGGGGGGGAAGAGACCCAGTACTTC
CASSQGLGGEETQYF
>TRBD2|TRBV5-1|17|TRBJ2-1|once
TGCGCCAGCAGCTTGGTCCCGACTAGCGGGGATTACAGTGAGCAGTTCTTC
CASSLVPTSGDYSEQFF
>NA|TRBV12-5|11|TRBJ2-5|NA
TGTGCTAGTGGTTTTCGGGAGACCCAGTACTTC
CASGFRETQYF
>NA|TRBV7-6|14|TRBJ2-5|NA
TGTGCCAGCACCTCCCTCGGGTACGCAGAGACCCAGTACTTC
CASTSLGYAETQYF
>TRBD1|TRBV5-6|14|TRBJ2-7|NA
TGTGCCAGCAGGCGTGGCACCTCAGGGGGCGAGCAGTACTTC
CASRRGTSGGEQYF
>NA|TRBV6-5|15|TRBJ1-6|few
TGTGCCAGCAGTTACGAGACTGGGGGCGGGCAACCCCTCCACTTT
CASSYETGGGQPLHF
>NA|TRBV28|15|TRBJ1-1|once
TGTGCCAGCAGTTTATGGGGGGCGGCTATCACTGAAGCTTTCTTT
CASSLWGAAITEAFF